This T cell receptor (beta chain) was sequenced during a study of shared clonotypes between healthy human individuals (dated by TCRdb to the early 2020s). Regarding the study in general: The cohort comprised a couple of women and a few men aged 18 to 49 years. For each donor, CD4 naive and CD4 memory were each run on three plates, CD8 naive on two plates, and CD8 memory on one plate. Per donor, leukapheresis produced somewhere between about 0.8 and 9.5 billion PBMCs. To estimate repertoire size and how much clonotypes are shared between individuals, the study performed deep sequencing of blood TCR repertoires from a few healthy adults. To increase sequencing depth and limit assay-specific biases, TCR repertoire library preparation and sequencing were carried out by different laboratories using diverse techniques. The investigation overall reported the following: Across a few donors, about 4.5% of naive CD4, 3% to 4% of naive CD8, 2% to 2.5% of memory CD4, and roughly 0.4% of memory CD8 clonotypes were shared. Naive subsets generally had larger estimated clonotype richness than memory subsets did. Incomplete sequencing was indicated by rarefaction of sorted-subset datasets, despite the large sequencing depth. The genetic and exposure-history diversity represented was limited by the small number of donors. Sampling was restricted to blood, and TCR repertoires in tissue are likely to differ from TCR repertoires in blood. Compared with non-shared clonotypes, the clonotypes found in all four sorted-subset donors had higher generation probabilities. Pairwise subsampling indicated that sequencing depth was expected to affect the degree of clonotype sharing among donors.

Healthy HIV-negative adults with no recently reported acute infections or vaccinations were included as donors. Every donor was a Caucasian adult residing in Nashville, Tennessee, USA. CD4+ T cells were enriched through magnetic negative selection, after which naive cells were positively selected on CD45RA and the remaining negative fraction served as the memory subset. Blood was collected by leukapheresis, and PBMCs were isolated by Ficoll-Histopaque density gradient centrifugation and then cryopreserved in liquid nitrogen vapor phase. Purity and quantity of every magnetically sorted T cell population were checked by analytical flow cytometry. Genomic DNA was isolated from every sorted fraction and measured by UV absorbance on a Nanodrop 2000c. Using the deep immunoSEQ assay, TCR CDR3 regions were amplified from genomic DNA by multiplex PCR. Genomic DNA extracted from each cell subset was distributed evenly over all wells of several immunoSEQ 96-well plates, and each plate served as one replicate. For sorted subsets, 150 to 200 ng genomic DNA, equal to tens of thousands of T cell genomes, was loaded into each replicate PCR. The purified libraries were quantified using a Qubit 3.0 fluorometer, sized with a Bioanalyzer 2100, and then quantified again using the KAPA Library Quantification kit. Each immunoSEQ 96-well plate was sequenced on its own single-read 150-cycle Illumina NextSeq 550 flow cell. The study's processing was this. Because only junctional sequences without quality scores were contained in the immunoSEQ output, filtering matching that applied to full-length reads could not be performed. To assign V/J genes and CDR3, sequences were annotated using PyIR, a Python wrapper for IgBLAST v1.9, with IMGT germline references. Any read was removed if the V/J assignment was weak (E-value above 1e-6), the CDR3 was missing, or the read contained stop codons, out-of-frame junctions, or ambiguous translated residues. V3J clonotypes were defined as sequences sharing the same inferred V gene, J gene, and CDR3 amino acid sequence. To compute the percentage overlap between repertoires, the number of shared unique clonotypes was divided by the size of the smaller repertoire. Repertoire richness was assessed with RTK rarefaction, the Chao1 estimator, and Recon v2.1 estimates of unobserved clonotypes. OLGA was used to compute generation probabilities for all TCRbeta clonotypes that the gDNA method yielded from a few donors. Held by TCRdb, this immuneACCESS table contains in-frame sequences only and omits some clones. Under half of the omission traces to an unresolved V gene where checked; the cause of the rest is unknown. V and J calls and clone size are copied from that table; D and trimming were computed from the DNA. The sample table shows about 1.5 million clones, and 95% to 99% are seen once. The ten largest clones take up 0.4% to 0.55% of the sample.

About this clone itself: It has no known antigen specificity. No base qualities exist here, and no much larger clone lies one base off it.

The CDR3 measures 15 amino acids from cysteine to phenylalanine. The CDR3 DNA has 45 bases and is translated from base 1. The CDR1 and CDR2 encoded by the germline V gene are ENHRY and SYGVKD. V and J are truncated by 6 bases and 6 bases respectively, leaving an intervening sequence of 18 bases. The specimen was naive CD4+ T cells sorted from blood. What the cell subset or site label conveys for this sample: CD45RA+ positively selected. This receptor was obtained from a man aged 25 to 40 in good health. The V gene is TRBV10-3 and the J gene is TRBJ2-1, with a weak D call of TRBD1 (6 bases match). Here the CDR3 is given as CAIRDSGILGNEQFF. Read as DNA, the sequence is TGTGCCATCAGGGACAGTGGGATACTTGGCAATGAGCAGTTCTTC.